This TCR beta chain came from a study of preoperative IRX-2 immunotherapy in early breast cancer. This CDR3 has 16 amino acids. Germline V gene lookup returns CDR1 SGHNT and CDR2 YENEEA. The ends were cut back, 0 bases at V and 5 bases at J, with 14 bases in the middle. The data were produced by immunoSEQ multiplex PCR, yet TCRdb's version contains in-frame clones alone and is incomplete. Among around 1,700 clones listed, under 80% were seen once. Treatment reported: preoperative locoregional IRX-2 cytokine immunotherapy. Patients received preoperative, locoregional IRX-2 cytokine immunotherapy in a phase Ib study.

The V gene is TRBV11-3, the J gene TRBJ2-4, with D perhaps TRBD1 or TRBD2 (5 bases each). Material: tumor tissue, obtained after IRX-2 immunotherapy. The clonotype comes from a human donor with breast cancer. The CDR3 sequence is CASSLDPGGVQNIQYF. CDR3 in DNA: TGTGCCAGCAGCTTAGACCCTGGGGGTGTCCAAAACATTCAGTACTTC.